These T cell receptor beta chains were read from a single sample in a study of cytomegalovirus exposure and HLA in healthy donors. Repertoires were generated with immunoSEQ multiplex PCR, while TCRdb's copy carries only in-frame clones and drops some. The data hold over 110,000 clones, with about three quarters observed a single time. The sequencing input was PBMCs. The receptors stem from a male donor in good health and CMV-seropositive. CDR3s include the opening cysteine and the closing phenylalanine or tryptophan. The D gene is left open where the match is weak. Clone sizes are given selectively: once, few, many, or a class where the clone is expanded.

TRBJ2-5 . TRBV6-6 TRBD2 TGTGCCAGCAGTTCTACTAGCGTGGGGACCCAGTACTTC CASSSTSVGTQYF
TRBJ1-2 . TRBV6-5 . TGTGCCAGCAGCGACGGGGGTGGCTACACCTTC CASSDGGGYTF
TRBJ2-7 . TRBV9 TRBD1 TGTGCCAGCAGCCCTGGACAGGGTAGGGACGAGCAGTACTTC CASSPGQGRDEQYF
TRBJ2-3 . TRBV11-2 . TGTGCCAGCAGCTTAGCCATACTAGCACCAAGCACAGATACGCAGTATTTT CASSLAILAPSTDTQYF
TRBJ2-7 . TRBV28 . TGTGCCAGCAGTCCAGCGGGCAGGTACGAGCAGTACTTC CASSPAGRYEQYF
TRBJ2-7 few TRBV5-4 TRBD2 TGTGCCAGCAGCGGGGGGGCTAGCGGGGGGTACACCTACGAGCAGTACTTC CASSGGASGGYTYEQYF
TRBJ2-1 . TRBV11-3 . TGTGCCAGCAGCTTAGAGTATGGTTCGGGGAATGAGCAGTTCTTC CASSLEYGSGNEQFF
TRBJ2-1 . TRBV10-3 TRBD2 TGTGCCATCAGTGAGTGGCCTAGCGGGAACAATGAGCAGTTCTTC CAISEWPSGNNEQFF
TRBJ2-3 once TRBV6-5 . TGTGCCAGCAGGATCCCCGGAGGCACAGATACGCAGTATTTT CASRIPGGTDTQYF
TRBJ2-7 . TRBV5-4 TRBD1 TGTGCCAGCAGCGCGGACAGGGGGGGTGAGCAGTACTTC CASSADRGGEQYF
TRBJ2-1 . TRBV7-3 TRBD2 TGTGCCAGCAGCCTCGGGACTAGCCCGTACAATGAGCAGTTCTTC CASSLGTSPYNEQFF
TRBJ1-1 . TRBV14 . TGTGCCAGCAGCCAAGCCATTCTAGGTGGGACTGAAGCTTTCTTT CASSQAILGGTEAFF
TRBJ2-7 once TRBV14 . TGTGCCAGCAGCCCAAGACAGCACTCCTACGAGCAGTACTTC CASSPRQHSYEQYF
TRBJ2-7 . TRBV6-1 . TGTGCCAGCAGTGAGCTTAGCTATTACGTCTACGAGCAGTACTTC CASSELSYYVYEQYF
TRBJ1-1 . TRBV7-2 . TGTGCCAGCAGCTTCCAGGCGAACACTGAAGCTTTCTTT CASSFQANTEAFF
TRBJ2-4 . TRBV9 . TGTGCCAGCAGCGTAGAACAGGGAAACTTGAGACTAGCCAAAAACATTCAGTACTTC CASSVEQGNLRLAKNIQYF
TRBJ1-4 few TRBV7-8 . TGTGCCAGCAGCCAGGGGAATGGACCGAGGGGTGAAAAACTGTTTTTT CASSQGNGPRGEKLFF
TRBJ1-2 . TRBV7-9 . TGTGCCAGCAGCTTTTCCGGGGTTAACTATGGCTACACCTTC CASSFSGVNYGYTF
TRBJ2-3 . TRBV6-6 TRBD1 TGTGCCAGCAGTTCCCCGGGACAGGGATACACAGATACGCAGTATTTT CASSSPGQGYTDTQYF
TRBJ2-1 . TRBV5-1 TRBD2 TGCGCCAGCAGCTCGTGGACTAGCGGGGGTAACAATGAGCAGTTCTTC CASSSWTSGGNNEQFF
TRBJ1-5 few TRBV7-9 . TGTGCCAGCAGCTCCCTACAGGGCGATCAGCCCCAGCATTTT CASSSLQGDQPQHF